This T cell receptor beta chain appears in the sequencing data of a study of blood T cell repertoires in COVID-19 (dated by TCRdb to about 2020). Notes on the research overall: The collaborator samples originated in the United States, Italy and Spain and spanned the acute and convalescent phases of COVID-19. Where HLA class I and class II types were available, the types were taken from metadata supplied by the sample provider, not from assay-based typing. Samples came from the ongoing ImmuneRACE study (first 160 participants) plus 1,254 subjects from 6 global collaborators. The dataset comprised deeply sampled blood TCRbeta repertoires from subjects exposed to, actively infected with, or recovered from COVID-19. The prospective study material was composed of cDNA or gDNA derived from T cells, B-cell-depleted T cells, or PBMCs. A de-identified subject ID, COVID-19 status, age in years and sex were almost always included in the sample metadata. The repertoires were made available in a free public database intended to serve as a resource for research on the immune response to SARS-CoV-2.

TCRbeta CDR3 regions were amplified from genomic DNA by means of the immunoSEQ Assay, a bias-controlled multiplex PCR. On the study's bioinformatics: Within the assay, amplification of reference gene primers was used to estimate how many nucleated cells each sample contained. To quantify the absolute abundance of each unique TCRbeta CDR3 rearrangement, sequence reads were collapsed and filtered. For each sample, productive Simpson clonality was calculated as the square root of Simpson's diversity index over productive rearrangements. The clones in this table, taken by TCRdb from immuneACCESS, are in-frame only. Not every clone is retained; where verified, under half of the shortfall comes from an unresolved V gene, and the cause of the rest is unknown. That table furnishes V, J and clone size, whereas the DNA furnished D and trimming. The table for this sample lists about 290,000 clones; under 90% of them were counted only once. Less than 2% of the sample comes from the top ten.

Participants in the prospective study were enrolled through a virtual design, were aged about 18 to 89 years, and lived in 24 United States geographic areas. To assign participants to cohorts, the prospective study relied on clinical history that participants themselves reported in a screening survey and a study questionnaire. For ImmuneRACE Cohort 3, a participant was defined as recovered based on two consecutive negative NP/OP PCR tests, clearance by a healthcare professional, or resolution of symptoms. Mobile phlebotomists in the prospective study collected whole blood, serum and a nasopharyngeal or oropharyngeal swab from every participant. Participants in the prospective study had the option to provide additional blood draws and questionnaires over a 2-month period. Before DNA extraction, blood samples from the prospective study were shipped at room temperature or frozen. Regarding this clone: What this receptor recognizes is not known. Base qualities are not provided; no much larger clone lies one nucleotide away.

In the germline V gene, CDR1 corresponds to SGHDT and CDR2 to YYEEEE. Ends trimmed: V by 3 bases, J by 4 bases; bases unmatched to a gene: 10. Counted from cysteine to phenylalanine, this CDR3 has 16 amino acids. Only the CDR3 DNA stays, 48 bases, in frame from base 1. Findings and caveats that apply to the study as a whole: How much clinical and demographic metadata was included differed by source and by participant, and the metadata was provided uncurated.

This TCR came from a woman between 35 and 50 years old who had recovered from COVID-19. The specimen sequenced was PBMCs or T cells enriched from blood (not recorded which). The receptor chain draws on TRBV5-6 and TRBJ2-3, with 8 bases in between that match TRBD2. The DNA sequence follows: TGTGCCAGCAGCTCTCGAGCGGGAGAGGTCGCAGATACGCAGTATTTT. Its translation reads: CASSSRAGEVADTQYF.